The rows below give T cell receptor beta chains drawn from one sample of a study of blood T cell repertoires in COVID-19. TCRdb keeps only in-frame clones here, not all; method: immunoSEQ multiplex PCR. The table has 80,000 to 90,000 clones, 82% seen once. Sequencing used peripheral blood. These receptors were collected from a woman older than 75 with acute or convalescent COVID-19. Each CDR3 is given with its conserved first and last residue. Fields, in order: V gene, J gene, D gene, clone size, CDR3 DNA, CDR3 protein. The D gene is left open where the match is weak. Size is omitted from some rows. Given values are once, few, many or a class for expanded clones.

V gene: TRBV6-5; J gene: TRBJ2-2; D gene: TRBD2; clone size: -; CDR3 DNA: TGTGCCAGCACCTATGGGAGGGATCCCCCCGGGGAGCTGTTTTTT; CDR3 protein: CASTYGRDPPGELFF
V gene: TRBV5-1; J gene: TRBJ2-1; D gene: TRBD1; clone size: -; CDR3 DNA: TGCGCCAGCAGCCGGCAGGGGGCCGATACCTACAATGAGCAGTTCTTC; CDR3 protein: CASSRQGADTYNEQFF
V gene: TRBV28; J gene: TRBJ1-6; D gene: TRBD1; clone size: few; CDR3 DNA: TGTGCCAGCAGCCAAGCCGGGACAGGATCTACATCCCTCCACTTT; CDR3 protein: CASSQAGTGSTSLHF
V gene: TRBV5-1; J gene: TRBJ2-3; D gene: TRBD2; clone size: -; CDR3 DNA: TGCGCCAGCAGCCTGAGCGGCGGGGGGGTGGATACGCAGTATTTT; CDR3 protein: CASSLSGGGVDTQYF
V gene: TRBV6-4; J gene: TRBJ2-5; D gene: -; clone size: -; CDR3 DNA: TGTGCCAGCAGTAGAGACAGGTCAGAGACCCAGTACTTC; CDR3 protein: CASSRDRSETQYF
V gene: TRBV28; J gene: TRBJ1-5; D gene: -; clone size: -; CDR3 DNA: TGTGCCAGCAGTTTGGTGGGAGGGCCAAATCAGCCCCAGCATTTT; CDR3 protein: CASSLVGGPNQPQHF
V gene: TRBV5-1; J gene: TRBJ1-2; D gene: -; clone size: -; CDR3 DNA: TGCGCCAGCAGCTTTGGTGGGGGCGAACCTAACTATGGCTACACCTTC; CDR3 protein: CASSFGGGEPNYGYTF
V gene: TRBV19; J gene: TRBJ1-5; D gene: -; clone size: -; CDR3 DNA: TGTGCCTCACGGAGCATGGGGAGTAATAGCAATCAGCCCCAGCATTTT; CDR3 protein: CASRSMGSNSNQPQHF
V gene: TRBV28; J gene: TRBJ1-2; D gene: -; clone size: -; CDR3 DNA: TGTGCCAGCACCACGACAGTTAACTATGGCTACACCTTC; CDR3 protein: CASTTTVNYGYTF
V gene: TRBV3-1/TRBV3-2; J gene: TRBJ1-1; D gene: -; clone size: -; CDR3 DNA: TGTGCCAGCAGCCGCTTGGACAGCTTGAACACTGAAGCTTTCTTT; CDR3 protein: CASSRLDSLNTEAFF